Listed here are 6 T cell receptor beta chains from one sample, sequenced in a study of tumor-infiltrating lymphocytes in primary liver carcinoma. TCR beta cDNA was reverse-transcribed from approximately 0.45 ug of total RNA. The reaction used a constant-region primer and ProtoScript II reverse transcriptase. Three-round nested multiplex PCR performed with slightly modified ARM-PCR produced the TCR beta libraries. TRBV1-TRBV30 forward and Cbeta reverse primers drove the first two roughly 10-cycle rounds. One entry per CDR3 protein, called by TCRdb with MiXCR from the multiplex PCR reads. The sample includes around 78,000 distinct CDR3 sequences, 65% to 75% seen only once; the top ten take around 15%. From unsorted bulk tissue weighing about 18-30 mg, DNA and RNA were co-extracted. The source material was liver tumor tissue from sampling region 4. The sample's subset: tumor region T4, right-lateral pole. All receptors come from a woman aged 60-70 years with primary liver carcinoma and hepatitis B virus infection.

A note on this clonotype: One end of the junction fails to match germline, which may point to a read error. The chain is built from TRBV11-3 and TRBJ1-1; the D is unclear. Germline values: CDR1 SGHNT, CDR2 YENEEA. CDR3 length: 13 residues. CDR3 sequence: CARSLEAVTRAFF. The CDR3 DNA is TGTGCCAGAAGCTTAGAGGCGGTTACCCGGGCCTTCTTT.

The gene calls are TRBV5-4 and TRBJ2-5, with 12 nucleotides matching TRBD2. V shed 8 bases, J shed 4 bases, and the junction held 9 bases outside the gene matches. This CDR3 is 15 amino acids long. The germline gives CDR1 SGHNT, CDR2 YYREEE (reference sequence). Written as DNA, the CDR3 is TGTGCCAGTAGCCTCCGACTAGCGGGAGCAGAGACCCAGTACTTC. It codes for CASSLRLAGAETQYF.

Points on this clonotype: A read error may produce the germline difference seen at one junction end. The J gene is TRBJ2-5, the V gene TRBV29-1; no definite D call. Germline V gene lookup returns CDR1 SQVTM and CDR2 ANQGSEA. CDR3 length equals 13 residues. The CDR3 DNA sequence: TGCAGCGTTGGTAGTATCCACCAAGAGACCCAATACTTC. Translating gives CSVGSIHQETQYF.

The CDR3 spells CASSYSAGAARSGYTF. CDR3 sequence (DNA): TGTGCCAGCAGTTACTCTGCAGGGGCGGCGAGGAGTGGGTACACCTTC. This chain joins TRBV6-5 and TRBJ1-2; D perhaps matches TRBD1 (6 bases). V was clipped by 0 bases and J by 11 bases, with 22 bases between them. Per the germline V gene, CDR1 is MNHEY and CDR2 is SVGAGI. The CDR3 runs 16 residues.

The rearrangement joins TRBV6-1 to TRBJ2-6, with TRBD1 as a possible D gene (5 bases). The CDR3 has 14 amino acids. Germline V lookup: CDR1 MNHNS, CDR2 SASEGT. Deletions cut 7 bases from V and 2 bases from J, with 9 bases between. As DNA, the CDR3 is TGTGCCAGCAATGACAGCACTGGGGCCAACGTCCTGACTTTC. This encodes CASNDSTGANVLTF.

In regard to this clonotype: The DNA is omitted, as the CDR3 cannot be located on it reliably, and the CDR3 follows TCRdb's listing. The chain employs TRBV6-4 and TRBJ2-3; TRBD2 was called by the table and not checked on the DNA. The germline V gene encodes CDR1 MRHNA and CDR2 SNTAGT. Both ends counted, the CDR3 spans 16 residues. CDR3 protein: CASSDVAGGSTVTRYF.